This TCR beta chain is from a study of blood T cell repertoires in COVID-19. Study as a whole: Spain, Italy and the United States supplied samples that represented acute and convalescent COVID-19.

TCRdb's copy holds only in-frame clones and misses some; the assay was immunoSEQ multiplex PCR. The sample shows 120,000 or so clones, 70% to 80% of them seen only once. Per the germline V gene, CDR1 is MDHEN and CDR2 is SYDVKM. The CDR3 sequence is 12 residues long. Trimming took 7 bases from V and 2 from J, leaving 9 bases between them. The sequence derives from a man between 65 and 85 years old with acute or convalescent COVID-19. Source material: peripheral blood. The chain recombines TRBV28 with TRBJ2-7; maybe TRBD1 (5 bases). CDR3 nucleotide sequence: TGTGCCAGCACCGCGGACACCTACGAGCAGTACTTC. Its translation: CASTADTYEQYF. The entire variable domain, with the rest obtained from reference TRBV28 and TRBJ2-7, is as follows: DVKVTQSSRYLVKRTGEKVFLECVQDMDHENMFWYRQDPGLGLRLIYFSYDVKMKEKGDIPEGYSVSREKKERFSLILESASTNQTSMYLCASTADTYEQYFGPGTRLTVT.